The 11 T cell receptor beta chains presented below share a single source sample, sequenced in a study of cytomegalovirus exposure and HLA in healthy donors. In the PCR, 60 Vbeta and 13 Jbeta primers were used. Generated by immunoSEQ multiplex PCR, the TCRdb table keeps only in-frame clones and is missing some. The sample holds roughly 200,000 clones, approximately 80% seen once. The sample was PBMCs. These receptors were taken from a woman in her twenties or thirties in good health and CMV-seropositive.

The genes are TRBV11-2 and TRBJ2-2; 9 nucleotides align to TRBD2. Germline CDR1 and CDR2: SGHAT and FQNNGV. V shed 4 bases, J shed 1 base, and the junction held 4 bases outside the gene matches. CDR3 length: 16 amino acids. The CDR3 nucleotides read TGTGCCAGCAGCTACGGGACTAGCTTGAACACCGGGGAGCTGTTTTTT. The encoded protein is CASSYGTSLNTGELFF.

The chain employs TRBV5-4 and TRBJ2-5; a weak D match, TRBD2 (7 bases). Trimming pared 4 bases from V and 5 bases from J, leaving 12 bases between. The V gene's germline CDR1 is SGHNT and CDR2 YYREEE (reference sequence). The CDR3 loop spans 13 amino acids. The CDR3 DNA reads TGTGCCAGCAGCACGGGGGGCGGGGAGACCCAGTACTTC. Its protein is CASSTGGGETQYF.

This chain uses TRBV6-5 with TRBJ2-5; TRBD1 matches 8 bases. The J call is in doubt because the DNA end fits TRBJ2-7 better. This CDR3 is 15 amino acids long. Germline V CDR1 and CDR2: MNHEY, SVGAGI. The CDR3 spells CASSAGGAGSYEQYF. CDR3 DNA: TGTGCCAGCAGTGCAGGGGGCGCGGGCTCCTACGAGCAGTACTTC.

The chain couples TRBV28 to TRBJ1-2, with D tentatively TRBD1 (5 bases). With 4 bases removed from V and 4 bases from J, the gap between germline ends came to 19 bases. CDR3 length: 16 amino acids. CDR1 and CDR2 (germline): MDHEN, SYDVKM. This CDR3 reads CASSSLSVPGGYGYTF. The CDR3 DNA follows: TGTGCCAGCAGTTCCCTGTCGGTCCCGGGGGGCTATGGCTACACCTTC.

The chain carries TRBV23-1 and TRBJ1-1; D remains unclear. TRBV23-1 is given ORF status, its function remaining uncertain. V was shortened by 4 bases and J by 5 bases, with 17 bases between the two germline ends. The CDR3 spans 15 residues. The CDR3, as DNA: TGCGCCAGCAGTCGACCAGGACGGGAGGTAACTGAAGCTTTCTTT. As protein: CASSRPGREVTEAFF.

In this sample, this clone turned up a few times. This chain connects TRBV11-2 to TRBJ1-5; maybe TRBD1 (6 bases). Trimming took off 4 bases at V and 0 bases at J, with 10 bases between the two ends. This CDR3 has 15 residues. The germline V gene has CDR1 SGHAT and CDR2 FQNNGV. The CDR3 loop reads CASSSGQTSNQPQHF. Here the CDR3 DNA reads TGTGCCAGCAGCTCTGGACAGACTAGCAATCAGCCCCAGCATTTT.

This chain joins TRBV28 and TRBJ2-7; D gene ambiguous. Germline V CDR1 and CDR2: MDHEN, SYDVKM. This CDR3 is built from 13 residues. The V and J ends lost 5 bases and 2 bases respectively, with 10 bases between them. Here the CDR3 reads CASSVPRAYEQYF. Here the CDR3 DNA reads TGTGCCAGCAGTGTTCCGAGAGCCTACGAGCAGTACTTC.

The chain recombines TRBV5-8 with TRBJ1-1, with D unresolved. Trimming cost V 7 bases and J 0 bases, with 10 bases left between them. The CDR3 covers 13 residues. Germline lookup yields CDR1 SGHTS and CDR2 YDEGEE. The CDR3 region has the DNA TGTGCCAGCCTCGGTCTCATGAACACTGAAGCTTTCTTT. Translating it yields CASLGLMNTEAFF.

In nucleotides, the CDR3 is TGTGCCAGCGGCGTCCGGCGGGGCATGAACACTGAAGCTTTCTTT. Translated: CASGVRRGMNTEAFF. The rearrangement joins TRBV13 to TRBJ1-1; tentatively, D is TRBD1 (5 bases). V was cut by 8 bases and J by 0 bases, with 16 bases left in between. CDR1 is PRHDT and CDR2 is FYEKMQ in the germline V gene (reference sequence). This CDR3 has 15 amino acids.

The gene calls are TRBV10-3 and TRBJ1-6; no clear D gene. V was cut by 4 bases and J by 8 bases, with 12 bases left in between. The CDR3 contains 14 residues. Germline CDR1 and CDR2: ENHRY and SYGVKD. This CDR3 reads CAISVRTEDSPLHF. The CDR3 bases are TGTGCCATCAGTGTGCGGACGGAGGATTCACCCCTCCACTTT.

J is TRBJ1-2 and V is TRBV5-1; weak D call: TRBD1 (5 bases). CDR1 is SGHRS, CDR2 YFSETQ, per germline. There are 14 residues in the CDR3. V was trimmed by 4 bases and J by 2 bases, leaving 12 bases between them. CDR3 DNA: TGCGCCAGCAGCCCAGAGACAGTAAACTATGGCTACACCTTC. Translation: CASSPETVNYGYTF.